This T cell receptor (beta chain) was identified in a study of OX40 agonist ivuxolimab in advanced cancers. Across the study: Patients took ivuxolimab, an agonistic anti-OX40 (CD134) antibody. Prior checkpoint blockade (anti-PD-1, anti-PD-L1 or anti-CTLA-4) was permitted; 40% had it.

Germline lookup yields CDR1 SNHLY and CDR2 FYNNEI. Trimming removed 6 bases from V and 0 bases from J, with 20 bases in between. CDR3 size: 17 residues. Sequencing was performed with immunoSEQ multiplex PCR; in TCRdb, only in-frame clones are kept and a portion is missing. Found here are about 94,000 clones, 94% of them singletons; the top ten hold about 0.18%. Sequenced material: CD4+ or CD8+ T cells sorted from blood, taken in a trial of the OX40 agonist ivuxolimab. The clonotype was recovered from an adult with an advanced solid tumor such as melanoma, head and neck, liver or kidney cancer. The J gene is TRBJ1-1, the V gene TRBV2; D perhaps matches TRBD1 (6 bases). The CDR3 nucleotides read TGTGCCAGCAGCTGGTACTATGACAGGAGCATGAACACTGAAGCTTTCTTT. This gives the protein CASSWYYDRSMNTEAFF.